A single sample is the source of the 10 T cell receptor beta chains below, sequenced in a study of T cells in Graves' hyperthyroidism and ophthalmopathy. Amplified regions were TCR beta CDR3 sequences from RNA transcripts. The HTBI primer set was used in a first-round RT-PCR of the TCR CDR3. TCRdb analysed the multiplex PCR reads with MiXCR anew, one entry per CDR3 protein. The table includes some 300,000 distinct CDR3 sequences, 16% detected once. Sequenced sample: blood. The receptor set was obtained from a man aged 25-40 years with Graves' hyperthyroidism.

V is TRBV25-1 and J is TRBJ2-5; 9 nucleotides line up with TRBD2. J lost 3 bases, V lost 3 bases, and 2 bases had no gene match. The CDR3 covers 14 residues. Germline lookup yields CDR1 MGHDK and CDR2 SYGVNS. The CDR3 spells CASSDLAGEETQYF. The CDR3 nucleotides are TGTGCCAGCAGTGACTTAGCGGGAGAAGAGACCCAGTACTTC.

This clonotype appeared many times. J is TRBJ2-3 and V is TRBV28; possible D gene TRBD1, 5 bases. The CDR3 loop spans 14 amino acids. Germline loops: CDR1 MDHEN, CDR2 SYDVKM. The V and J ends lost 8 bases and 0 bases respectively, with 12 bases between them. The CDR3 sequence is CASQKTASTDTQYF. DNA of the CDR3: TGTGCCAGCCAAAAGACAGCGAGCACAGATACGCAGTATTTT.

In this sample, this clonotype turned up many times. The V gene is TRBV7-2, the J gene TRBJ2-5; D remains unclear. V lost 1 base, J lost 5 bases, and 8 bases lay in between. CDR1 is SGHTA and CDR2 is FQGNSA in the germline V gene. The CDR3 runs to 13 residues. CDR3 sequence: CASSLGALETQYF. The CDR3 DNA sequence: TGTGCCAGCAGCTTAGGGGCGCTTGAGACCCAGTACTTC.

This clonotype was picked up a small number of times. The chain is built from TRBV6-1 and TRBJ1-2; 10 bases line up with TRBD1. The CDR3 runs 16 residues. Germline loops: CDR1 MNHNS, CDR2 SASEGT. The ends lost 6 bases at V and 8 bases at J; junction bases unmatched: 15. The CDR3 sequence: CASSLGTGAIFGGYTF. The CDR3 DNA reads TGTGCCAGCAGCCTCGGGACAGGGGCTATATTTGGAGGCTACACCTTC.

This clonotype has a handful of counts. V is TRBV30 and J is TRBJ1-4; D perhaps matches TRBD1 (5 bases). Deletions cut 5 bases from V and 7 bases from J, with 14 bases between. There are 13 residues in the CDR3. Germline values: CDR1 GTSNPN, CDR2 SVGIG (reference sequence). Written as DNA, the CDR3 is TGTGCCTGGGGGGCTGCGTCACGTGAAAAACTGTTTTTT. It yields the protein CAWGAASREKLFF.

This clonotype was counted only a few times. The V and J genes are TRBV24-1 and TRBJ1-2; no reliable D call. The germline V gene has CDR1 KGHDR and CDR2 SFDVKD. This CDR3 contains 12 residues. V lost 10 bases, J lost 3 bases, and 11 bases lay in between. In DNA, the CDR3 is TGTGCCACTTATAGAGTGGACTATGGCTACACCTTC. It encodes CATYRVDYGYTF.

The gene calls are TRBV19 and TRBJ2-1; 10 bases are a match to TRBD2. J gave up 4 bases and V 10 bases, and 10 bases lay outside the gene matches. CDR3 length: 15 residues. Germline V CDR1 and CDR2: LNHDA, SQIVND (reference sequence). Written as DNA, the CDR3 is TGTGCCACCCATCAGAGCGGGAGGGTATACAATGAGCAGTTCTTC. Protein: CATHQSGRVYNEQFF.

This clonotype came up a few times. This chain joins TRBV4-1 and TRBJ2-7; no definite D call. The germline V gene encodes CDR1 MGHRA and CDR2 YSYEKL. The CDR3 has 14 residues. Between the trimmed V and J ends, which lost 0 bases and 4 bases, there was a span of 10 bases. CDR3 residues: CASSQDGYSYEQYF. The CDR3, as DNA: TGCGCCAGCAGCCAAGATGGGTATAGTTACGAGCAGTACTTC.

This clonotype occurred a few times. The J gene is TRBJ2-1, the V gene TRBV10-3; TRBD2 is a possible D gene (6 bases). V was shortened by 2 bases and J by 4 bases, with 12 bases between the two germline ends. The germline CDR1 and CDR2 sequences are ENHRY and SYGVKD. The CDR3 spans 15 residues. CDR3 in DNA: TGTGCCATCAGTGAGCGCCAGCGGGCGTACAATGAGCAGTTCTTC. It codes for CAISERQRAYNEQFF.

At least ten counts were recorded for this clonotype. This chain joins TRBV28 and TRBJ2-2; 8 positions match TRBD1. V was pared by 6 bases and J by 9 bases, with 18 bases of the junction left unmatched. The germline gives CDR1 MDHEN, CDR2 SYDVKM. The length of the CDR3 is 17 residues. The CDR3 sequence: CASRGQGYTLEPWELFF. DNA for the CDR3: TGTGCCAGCAGAGGACAGGGCTACACATTAGAGCCCTGGGAGCTGTTTTTT.